The present entry profiles one T cell receptor beta chain with its context. The data originate from a study of blood T cell repertoires in COVID-19. Background on the study: Nucleic acid was either cDNA or gDNA, and it came from T cells, B-cell-depleted T cells, or PBMCs.

Cohort allocation depended upon clinical history that participants reported. This table comes from immunoSEQ multiplex PCR, and its TCRdb copy is limited to in-frame clones, with some not included. The sample lists more than 250,000 clones, 80% to 90% seen once, with roughly 2.3% in the top ten. The sample taken for sequencing was PBMCs or T cells enriched from blood (not recorded which). This sequence originates from a man between 25 and 39 years old who had recovered from COVID-19.

The CDR3 nucleotides read TGTGCCAGCAGCCAAGACAGGGGGGGGAAACTGTTTTTT. Amino acid sequence: CASSQDRGGKLFF. The gene calls are TRBV12-3 or TRBV12-4 and TRBJ1-4, with TRBD1 identical over 9 bases. The CDR3 runs 13 residues. V lost 6 bases and J lost 11; bases outside the gene matches: 7.